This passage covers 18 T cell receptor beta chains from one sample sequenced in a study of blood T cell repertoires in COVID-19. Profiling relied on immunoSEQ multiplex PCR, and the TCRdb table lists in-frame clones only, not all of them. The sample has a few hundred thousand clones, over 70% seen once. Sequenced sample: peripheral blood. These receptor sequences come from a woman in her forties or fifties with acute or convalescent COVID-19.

The CDR3 spells CASSVEDGSYGYTF. CDR3 DNA sequence: TGTGCCAGCAGCGTAGAGGACGGGAGCTATGGCTACACCTTC. The chain combines TRBV9 with TRBJ1-2; D remains ambiguous. CDR3 length equals 14 residues. V dropped 0 bases and J dropped 4 bases, with 10 bases sitting between them. CDR1 is SGDLS, CDR2 YYNGEE, per germline.

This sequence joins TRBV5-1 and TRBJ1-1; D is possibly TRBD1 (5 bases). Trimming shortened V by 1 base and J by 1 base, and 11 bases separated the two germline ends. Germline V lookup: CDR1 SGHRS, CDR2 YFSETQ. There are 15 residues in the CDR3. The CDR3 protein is CASSLNGGENTEAFF. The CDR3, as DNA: TGCGCCAGCAGCTTGAACGGGGGAGAGAACACTGAAGCTTTCTTT.

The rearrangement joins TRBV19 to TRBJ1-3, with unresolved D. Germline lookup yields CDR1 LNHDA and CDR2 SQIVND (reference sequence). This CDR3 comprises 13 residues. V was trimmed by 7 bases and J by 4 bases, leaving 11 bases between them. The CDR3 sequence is CASKSGYGNTIYF. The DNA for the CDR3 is TGTGCCAGTAAATCGGGGTACGGAAACACCATATATTTT.

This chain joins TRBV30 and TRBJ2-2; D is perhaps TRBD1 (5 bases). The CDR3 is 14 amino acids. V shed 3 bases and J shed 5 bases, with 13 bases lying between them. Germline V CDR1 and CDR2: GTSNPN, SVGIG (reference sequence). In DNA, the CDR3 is TGTGCCTGGAGCTTAGACAGTATAACCGGGGAGCTGTTTTTT. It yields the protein CAWSLDSITGELFF.

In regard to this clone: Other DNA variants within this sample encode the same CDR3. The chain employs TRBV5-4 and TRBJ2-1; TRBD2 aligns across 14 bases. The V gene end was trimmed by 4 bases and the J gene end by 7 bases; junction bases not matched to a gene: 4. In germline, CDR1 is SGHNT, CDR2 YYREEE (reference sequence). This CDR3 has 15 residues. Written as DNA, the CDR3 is TGTGCCAGCAGCCTGACTAGCGGGAGGGCTAATGAGCAGTTCTTC. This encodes CASSLTSGRANEQFF.

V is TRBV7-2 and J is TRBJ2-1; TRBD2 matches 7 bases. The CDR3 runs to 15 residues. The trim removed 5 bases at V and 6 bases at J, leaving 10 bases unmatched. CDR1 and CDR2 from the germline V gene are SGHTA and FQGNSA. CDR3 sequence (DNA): TGTGCCAGCAGCCCCAGAGGACTAGTAGGCAATGAGCAGTTCTTC. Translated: CASSPRGLVGNEQFF.

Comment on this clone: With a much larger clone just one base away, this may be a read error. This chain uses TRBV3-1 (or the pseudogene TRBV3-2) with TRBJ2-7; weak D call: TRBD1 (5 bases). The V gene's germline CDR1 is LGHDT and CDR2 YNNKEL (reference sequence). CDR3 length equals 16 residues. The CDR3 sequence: CVSSQGVPGFSYEQYF. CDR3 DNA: TGTGTCAGCAGCCAAGGAGTCCCAGGGTTTTCCTACGAGCAGTACTTC.

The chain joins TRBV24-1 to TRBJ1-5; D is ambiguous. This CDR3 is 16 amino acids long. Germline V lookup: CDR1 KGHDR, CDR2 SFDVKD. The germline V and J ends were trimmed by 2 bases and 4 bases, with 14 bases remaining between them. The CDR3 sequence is CATSDSSEGGNQPQHF. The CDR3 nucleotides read TGTGCCACCAGTGATTCATCGGAAGGAGGAAATCAGCCCCAGCATTTT.

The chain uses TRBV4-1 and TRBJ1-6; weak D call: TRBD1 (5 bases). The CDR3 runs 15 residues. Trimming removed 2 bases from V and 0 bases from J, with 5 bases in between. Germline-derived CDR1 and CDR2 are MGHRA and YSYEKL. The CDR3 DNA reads TGCGCCAGCAGCCAACAGGGCTCCTATAATTCACCCCTCCACTTT. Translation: CASSQQGSYNSPLHF.

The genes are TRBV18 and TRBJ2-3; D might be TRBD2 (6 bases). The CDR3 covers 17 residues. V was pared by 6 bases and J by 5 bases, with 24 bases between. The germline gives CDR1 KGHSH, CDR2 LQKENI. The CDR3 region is CASSSAGLKGTRDTQYF. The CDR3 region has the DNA TGTGCCAGCTCGAGTGCGGGACTTAAGGGCACCAGAGATACGCAGTATTTT.

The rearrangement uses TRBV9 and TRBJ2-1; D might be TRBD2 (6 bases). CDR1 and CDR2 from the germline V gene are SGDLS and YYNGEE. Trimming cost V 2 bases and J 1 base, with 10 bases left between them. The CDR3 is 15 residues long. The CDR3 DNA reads TGTGCCAGCAGCGTCGGGAGACAGTCCTACAATGAGCAGTTCTTC. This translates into CASSVGRQSYNEQFF.

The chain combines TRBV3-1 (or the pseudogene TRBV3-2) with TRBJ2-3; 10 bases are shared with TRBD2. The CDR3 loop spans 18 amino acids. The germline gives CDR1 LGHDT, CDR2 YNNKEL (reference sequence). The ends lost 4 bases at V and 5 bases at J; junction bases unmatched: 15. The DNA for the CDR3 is TGTGCCAGCAGCCCAAGACTCCAAGCGGGAGGGCGTCAAGATACGCAGTATTTT. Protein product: CASSPRLQAGGRQDTQYF.

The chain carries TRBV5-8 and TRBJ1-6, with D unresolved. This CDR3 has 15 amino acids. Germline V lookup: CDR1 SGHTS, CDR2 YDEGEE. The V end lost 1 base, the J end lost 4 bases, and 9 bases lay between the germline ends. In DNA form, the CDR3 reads TGTGCCAGCAGCTTGCGTCAGATATATAATTCACCCCTCCACTTT. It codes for CASSLRQIYNSPLHF.

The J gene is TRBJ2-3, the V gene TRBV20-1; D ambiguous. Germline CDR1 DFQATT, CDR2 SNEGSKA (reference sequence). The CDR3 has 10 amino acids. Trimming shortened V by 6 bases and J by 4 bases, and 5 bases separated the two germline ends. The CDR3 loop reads CSARADTQYF. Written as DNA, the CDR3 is TGCAGTGCCCGGGCAGATACGCAGTATTTT.

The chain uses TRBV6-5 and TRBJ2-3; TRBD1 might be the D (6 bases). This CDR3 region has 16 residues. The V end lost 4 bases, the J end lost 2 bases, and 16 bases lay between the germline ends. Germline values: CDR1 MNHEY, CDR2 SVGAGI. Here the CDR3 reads CASSLSRTGFTDTQYF. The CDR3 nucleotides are TGTGCCAGCAGTTTATCCCGAACAGGGTTCACAGATACGCAGTATTTT.

This CDR3 reads CSSSRADTEAFF. CDR3 nucleotides: TGCAGCAGTAGCAGGGCGGACACTGAAGCTTTCTTT. The V and J genes are TRBV29-1 and TRBJ1-1; possibly TRBD1 for D (5 bases). In germline, CDR1 is SQVTM, CDR2 ANQGSEA. V lost 8 bases and J 3 bases, leaving 13 bases between the germline ends. The CDR3 runs to 12 residues.

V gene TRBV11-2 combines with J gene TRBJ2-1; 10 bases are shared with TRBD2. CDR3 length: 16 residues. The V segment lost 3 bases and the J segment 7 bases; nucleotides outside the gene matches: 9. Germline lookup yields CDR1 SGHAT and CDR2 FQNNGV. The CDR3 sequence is CASSFASGSQVNEQFF. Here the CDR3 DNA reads TGTGCCAGCAGCTTTGCTAGCGGGAGTCAGGTTAATGAGCAGTTCTTC.

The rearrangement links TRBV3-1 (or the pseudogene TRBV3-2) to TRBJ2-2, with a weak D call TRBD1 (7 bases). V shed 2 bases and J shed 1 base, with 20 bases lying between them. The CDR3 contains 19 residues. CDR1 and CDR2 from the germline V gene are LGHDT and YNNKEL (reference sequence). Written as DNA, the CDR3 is TGTGCCAGCAGCCAAAAAAGGAGGGGGCGCTACGGGAACACCGGGGAGCTGTTTTTT. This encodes CASSQKRRGRYGNTGELFF.